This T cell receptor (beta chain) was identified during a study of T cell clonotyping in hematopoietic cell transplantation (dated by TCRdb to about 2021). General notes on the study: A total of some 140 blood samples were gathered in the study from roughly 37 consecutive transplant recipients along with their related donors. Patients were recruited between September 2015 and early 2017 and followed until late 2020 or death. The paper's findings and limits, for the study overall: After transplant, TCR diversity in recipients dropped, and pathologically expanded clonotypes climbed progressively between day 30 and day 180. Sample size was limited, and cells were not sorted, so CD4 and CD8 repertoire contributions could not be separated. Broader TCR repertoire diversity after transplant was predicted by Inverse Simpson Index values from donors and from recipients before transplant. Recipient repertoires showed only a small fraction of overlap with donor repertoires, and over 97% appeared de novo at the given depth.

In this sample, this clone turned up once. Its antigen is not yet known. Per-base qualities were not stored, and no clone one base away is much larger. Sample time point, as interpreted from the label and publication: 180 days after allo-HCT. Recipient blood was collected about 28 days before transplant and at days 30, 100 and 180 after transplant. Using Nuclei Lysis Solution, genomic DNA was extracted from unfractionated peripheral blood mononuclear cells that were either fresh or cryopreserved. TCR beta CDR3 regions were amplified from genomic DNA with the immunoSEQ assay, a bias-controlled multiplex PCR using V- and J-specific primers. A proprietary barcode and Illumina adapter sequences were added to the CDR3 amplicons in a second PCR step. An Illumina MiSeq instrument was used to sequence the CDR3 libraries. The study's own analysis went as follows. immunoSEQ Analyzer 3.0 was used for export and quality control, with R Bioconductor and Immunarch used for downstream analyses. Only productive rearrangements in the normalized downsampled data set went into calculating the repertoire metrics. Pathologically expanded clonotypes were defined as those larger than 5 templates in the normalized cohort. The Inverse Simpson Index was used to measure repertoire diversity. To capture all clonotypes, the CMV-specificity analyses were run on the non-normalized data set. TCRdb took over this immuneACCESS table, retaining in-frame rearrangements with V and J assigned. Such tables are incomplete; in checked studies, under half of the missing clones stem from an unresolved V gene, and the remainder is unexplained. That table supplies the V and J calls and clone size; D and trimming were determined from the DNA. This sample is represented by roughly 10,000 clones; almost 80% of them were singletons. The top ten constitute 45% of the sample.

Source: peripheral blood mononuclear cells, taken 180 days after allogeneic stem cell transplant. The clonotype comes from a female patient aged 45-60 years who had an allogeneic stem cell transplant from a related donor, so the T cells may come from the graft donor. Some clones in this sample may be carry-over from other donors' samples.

The bases are TGTGCCAGCACCCGCGAATGGGGTGAGACTGAAGCTTTCTTT. This codes for CASTREWGETEAFF. The rearranged segments are TRBV6-1 and TRBJ1-1, with no confident D gene call. V sheds 7 bases and J sheds 5 bases, leaving 17 bases between their ends. Measured from the cysteine to the phenylalanine, the CDR3 is 14 residues long. Only the CDR3 DNA is retained, 42 bases long and in frame from the first base. The germline V gene supplies CDR1 MNHNS and CDR2 SASEGT.